One sample yielded the 26 T cell receptor beta chains listed below, sequenced in a study of sequential checkpoint blockade in melanoma. Only in-frame clones appear in the TCRdb table, and some are missing; sequencing was by immunoSEQ multiplex PCR. The sample consists of about 3,500 clones, over 15% of them appearing once. This sample's treatment: randomized to nivolumab then ipilimumab (arm A) or the reverse (arm B). The material was tumor tissue (inferred from file names), obtained from a patient given nivolumab and ipilimumab in sequence. Every receptor here comes from a human donor with melanoma.

The chain has TRBV5-1 and TRBJ1-1; D is uncertain. The CDR3 is made up of 14 amino acids. Trimming cost V 2 bases and J 2 bases, with 10 bases left between them. The germline gives CDR1 SGHRS, CDR2 YFSETQ. DNA for the CDR3: TGCGCCAGCAGCTTCTCGGGTGATAACACTGAAGCTTTCTTT. It codes for CASSFSGDNTEAFF.

V is TRBV29-1 and J is TRBJ1-5, with D uncertain. Germline V gene sequence: CDR1 SQVTM, CDR2 ANQGSEA. The CDR3 extends over 12 amino acids. V gave up 6 bases and J gave up 6 bases, with 12 bases separating them. CDR3 sequence (DNA): TGCAGCGTCGGGGAGGGAAGTCAGCCCCAGCATTTT. The encoded protein is CSVGEGSQPQHF.

The chain has TRBV5-1 and TRBJ1-4, with 9 bases identical to TRBD1. This CDR3 contains 15 residues. V lost 1 base, J lost 8 bases, and 6 bases stayed unmatched. CDR1 SGHRS and CDR2 YFSETQ come from the germline V gene. CDR3 DNA: TGCGCCAGCAGCTTGACAGGGGGCGAGTTCGAAAAACTGTTTTTT. This sequence encodes CASSLTGGEFEKLFF.

Ten or more counts support this clone. V gene TRBV7-6 combines with J gene TRBJ2-1; TRBD2 matches 12 bases. The CDR3 loop spans 17 amino acids. Germline V gene sequence: CDR1 SGHVS, CDR2 FNYEAQ. With V trimmed by 4 bases and J by 7 bases, 11 bases remained unmatched. CDR3 DNA: TGTGCCAGCAGCTGGGGCGGGCTAGCGGGGGGGCGGAATGAGCAGTTCTTC. This encodes CASSWGGLAGGRNEQFF.

This clone was recorded a few times. V usage is TRBV19 and J usage is TRBJ1-1; D gene ambiguous. Trimming left V 3 bases short and J 1 base short, with 12 bases between. This CDR3 spans 15 amino acids. Germline loops: CDR1 LNHDA, CDR2 SQIVND (reference sequence). This CDR3 reads CASSIRTSRNTEAFF. The CDR3 nucleotides are TGTGCCAGTAGTATCAGAACTTCCCGGAACACTGAAGCTTTCTTT. Drawing the rest from reference TRBV19 and TRBJ1-1, the complete variable domain is DGGITQSPKYLFRKEGQNVTLSCEQNLNHDAMYWYRQDPGQGLRLIYYSQIVNDFQKGDIAEGYSVSREKKESFPLTVTSAQKNPTAFYLCASSIRTSRNTEAFFGQGTRLTVV.

This clone was picked up many times. This chain connects TRBV11-3 to TRBJ2-3; D could derive from TRBD1 or TRBD2 (6 bases each). V was trimmed by 3 bases and J by 3 bases, leaving 13 bases between them. From germline, CDR1 is SGHNT and CDR2 YENEEA. The CDR3 runs to 15 residues. CDR3 nucleotide sequence: TGTGCCAGCAGCTTGGAGGGGGTAGGGACAGATACGCAGTATTTT. Its translation: CASSLEGVGTDTQYF. The variable domain in full, completed from reference TRBV11-3 and TRBJ2-3, reads EAGVVQSPRYKIIEKKQPVAFWCNPISGHNTLYWYLQNLGQGPELLIRYENEEAVDDSQLPKDRFSAERLKGVDSTLKIQPAELGDSAVYLCASSLEGVGTDTQYFGPGTRLTVL.

The CDR3 DNA reads TGTGCCACCAGCAAGACCGTACCCGTTACGGTGGGACGCGAGCAGTACTTC. This codes for CATSKTVPVTVGREQYF. V gene TRBV15 combines with J gene TRBJ2-7; D is possibly TRBD1 or TRBD2 (5 bases each). The CDR3 extends over 17 amino acids. Per the germline V gene, CDR1 is LNHNV and CDR2 is YYDKDF (reference sequence). Trimming pared 4 bases from V and 6 bases from J, leaving 25 bases between.

The V call is TRBV6-8, the J call TRBJ2-7; 7 bases are shared with TRBD2. CDR3 length: 14 amino acids. With V trimmed by 8 bases and J by 7 bases, 14 bases remained unmatched. The germline V gene has CDR1 MNHGY and CDR2 SAAAGT. CDR3 sequence (DNA): TGTGCCAGCGGCGGGCAGACTAGCCGGTGGGAGCAGTACTTC. Its protein is CASGGQTSRWEQYF.

V usage is TRBV5-1 and J usage is TRBJ2-3, with TRBD2 identical over 8 bases. The ends lost 3 bases at V and 0 bases at J; junction bases unmatched: 6. CDR1 SGHRS and CDR2 YFSETQ come from the germline V gene. CDR3 length: 16 residues. As DNA, the CDR3 is TGCGCCAGCAGCTACCGACTAGCGTCCAGCACAGATACGCAGTATTTT. Translated: CASSYRLASSTDTQYF.

This clone ranks as medium-sized (0.01 to 0.1%). The chain uses TRBV6-8 and TRBJ2-6; D remains ambiguous. Germline V CDR1 and CDR2: MNHGY, SAAAGT. The CDR3 has 15 residues. Trimming took off 5 bases at V and 0 bases at J, with 8 bases between the two ends. The CDR3 nucleotides are TGTGCCAGCAGTCAACATGTCTCTGGGGCCAACGTCCTGACTTTC. It codes for CASSQHVSGANVLTF.

This clone has only a few counts. V and J are TRBV19 and TRBJ1-2; D is unresolved. V lost 3 bases to trimming and J lost 6 bases, with 20 bases between them. CDR3 length equals 16 residues. Germline CDR1 and CDR2: LNHDA and SQIVND (reference sequence). CDR3 nucleotide sequence: TGTGCCAGTAGTATTATTGGAGGTCAGTCAGGACATGGCTACACCTTC. It translates to CASSIIGGQSGHGYTF.

This clone was counted between two and nine times. This chain uses TRBV9 with TRBJ2-7; 7 positions match TRBD2. There are 14 residues in the CDR3. Germline V gene lookup returns CDR1 SGDLS and CDR2 YYNGEE. V shed 3 bases and J 5 bases; nucleotides not matched to a gene: 8. CDR3 DNA sequence: TGTGCCAGCAGCGCCAGATGGGAGGGGAACGAGCAGTACTTC. The encoded protein is CASSARWEGNEQYF.

The chain is built from TRBV6-8 and TRBJ2-3, with 8 bases lining up with TRBD1. The length of the CDR3 is 16 residues. Germline CDR1 MNHGY, CDR2 SAAAGT. The V segment lost 5 bases and the J segment 3 bases; nucleotides outside the gene matches: 10. The CDR3 here is CASSEPRTGRTDTQYF. DNA for the CDR3: TGTGCCAGCAGTGAGCCCCGGACAGGGAGGACAGATACGCAGTATTTT.

This clone has a handful of counts. The V call is TRBV19, the J call TRBJ1-1, with D uncertain. Trimming stripped 5 bases from V and 4 bases from J, with 20 bases between. Germline CDR1 LNHDA, CDR2 SQIVND (reference sequence). This CDR3 spans 16 amino acids. For the CDR3, the DNA is TGTGCCAGTAGTTCACCACTCCTCAGATACACCACTGAAGCTTTCTTT. Amino acid sequence: CASSSPLLRYTTEAFF.

This clone was seen ten or more times. This chain joins TRBV6-8 and TRBJ2-5, with TRBD2 identical over 12 bases. The germline gives CDR1 MNHGY, CDR2 SAAAGT. V lost 6 bases to trimming and J lost 4 bases; unmatched junction nucleotides: 6. CDR3 length: 15 residues. The CDR3 region has the DNA TGTGCCAGCAGGCTGACTAGCGGGAGAGGAGAGACCCAGTACTTC. This gives the protein CASRLTSGRGETQYF.

This clone is medium-sized within its sample. J is TRBJ2-1 and V is TRBV11-3, with 10 bases that match TRBD2. The germline gives CDR1 SGHNT, CDR2 YENEEA. V lost 3 bases and J lost 7; bases outside the gene matches: 6. The CDR3 length is 15 residues. The CDR3 DNA reads as TGTGCCAGCAGCTTGGCGTGGACTAGCGGAAATGAGCAGTTCTTC. As protein: CASSLAWTSGNEQFF.

This clone was recorded at least ten times. This chain joins TRBV11-3 and TRBJ2-5; 9 nucleotides match TRBD1. The CDR3 totals 15 residues. CDR1 and CDR2 from the germline V gene are SGHNT and YENEEA. The junction had 8 bases not matched to a gene; V was cut back by 5 bases and J by 4 bases. The CDR3 is CASSEGQGGSETQYF. In nucleotides, the CDR3 is TGTGCCAGCAGCGAGGGACAGGGCGGGTCAGAGACCCAGTACTTC.

This clone is labeled as medium-sized. The chain joins TRBV11-3 to TRBJ1-6, with 8 positions matching TRBD1. From germline, CDR1 is SGHNT and CDR2 YENEEA. With V trimmed by 5 bases and J by 8 bases, 5 bases remained unmatched. There are 14 residues in the CDR3. The CDR3 loop reads CASSRTGTYSPLHF. The CDR3 nucleotides are TGTGCCAGCAGCCGGACAGGGACATATTCACCCCTCCACTTT.

This clone was picked up a small number of times. CDR3 amino acids: CASPGLDRAPEAFF. In DNA form, the CDR3 reads TGTGCCAGTCCCGGCCTAGACAGGGCCCCTGAAGCTTTCTTT. The chain links TRBV6-8 to TRBJ1-1; the match to TRBD1 covers 7 bases. The V gene's germline CDR1 is MNHGY and CDR2 SAAAGT. This CDR3 has 14 residues. Trimming took 9 bases from V and 6 from J; bases not matched to a gene: 13.

The chain links TRBV6-8 to TRBJ2-1; D is unclear. The CDR3 runs 14 residues. Germline loops: CDR1 MNHGY, CDR2 SAAAGT. Trimming pared 4 bases from V and 15 bases from J, leaving 22 bases between. CDR3 loop: CASSLTTTQRRTFF. CDR3 bases: TGTGCCAGCAGTTTGACCACTACCCAGCGTCGTACGTTCTTC.

The table lists this clone with a few counts. The chain uses TRBV28 and TRBJ2-7; 11 bases agree with TRBD2. From germline, CDR1 is MDHEN and CDR2 SYDVKM. The CDR3 extends over 20 amino acids. V was clipped by 5 bases and J by 0 bases; unmatched bases: 18. The CDR3 reads CASSPYPHDRLAGGSYEQYF. CDR3 DNA: TGTGCCAGCAGTCCCTACCCTCATGACCGCCTAGCGGGGGGCTCCTACGAGCAGTACTTC.

By proportion, this clone is medium-sized (0.01 to 0.1%). This chain connects TRBV6-8 to TRBJ1-3; D is perhaps TRBD1 (5 bases). Looked up from germline, CDR1 is MNHGY and CDR2 is SAAAGT. The CDR3 has 13 residues. V lost 5 bases and J 3 bases, leaving 8 bases between the germline ends. CDR3 protein: CASSPDSGNTIYF. The CDR3 DNA reads TGTGCCAGCAGTCCCGACAGTGGAAACACCATATATTTT.

J is TRBJ2-3 and V is TRBV10-2; TRBD2 aligns across 9 bases. The CDR3 extends over 15 amino acids. V shed 4 bases, J shed 4 bases, and the junction held 6 bases outside the gene matches. The germline gives CDR1 WSHSY, CDR2 SAAADI. The CDR3 region is CASSGQRGVADTQYF. CDR3 sequence (DNA): TGCGCCAGCAGTGGACAGCGGGGGGTGGCAGATACGCAGTATTTT.

The chain has TRBV7-1 and TRBJ1-1; D remains ambiguous. TRBV7-1 is labeled an ORF, and its function is uncertain. V was trimmed by 4 bases and J by 4 bases, leaving 10 bases between them. This CDR3 comprises 13 residues. This chain's CDR3 is CASSFTSVTEAFF. CDR3 bases: TGTGCCAGCAGCTTTACCTCAGTCACTGAAGCTTTCTTT.

This clone came up a few times. The chain joins TRBV6-8 to TRBJ2-7; D possibly matches TRBD1 or TRBD2 (5 bases each). This CDR3 region has 14 residues. The germline gives CDR1 MNHGY, CDR2 SAAAGT. Trimming left V 3 bases short and J 2 bases short, with 11 bases between. CDR3 nucleotide sequence: TGTGCCAGCAGTTATCTTGGGGGTACCTACGAGCAGTACTTC. It is translated as CASSYLGGTYEQYF.

By proportion, this clone is medium-sized (0.01 to 0.1%). The gene calls are TRBV6-8 and TRBJ1-1; no clear D gene. Germline CDR1 reads MNHGY; CDR2 reads SAAAGT. V was pared by 2 bases and J by 6 bases, with 10 bases between. The length of the CDR3 is 13 residues. CDR3 in amino acids: CASSYGVVAEAFF. As DNA, the CDR3 is TGTGCCAGCAGTTACGGGGTAGTGGCTGAAGCTTTCTTT.